Listed here are 20 T cell receptor beta chains from one sample, sequenced in a study of T cell repertoires in aging, cancer and after chemotherapy. Peripheral blood genomic DNA, not sorted cells or RNA, was the template. A mixed TRB-A/B primer pool amplified rearranged TRB by multiplex touch-down PCR. TCRdb reanalysed the multiplex PCR reads using MiXCR and keeps one entry per CDR3 protein. Of 6,000 to 8,000 distinct CDR3 sequences in the sample, 25% to 30% were seen once. Specimen: blood. These receptors originate from a human donor in good health.

The V call is TRBV24-1, the J call TRBJ1-2, with D possibly TRBD1 on 5 matching bases. This CDR3 region has 12 residues. The germline CDR1 and CDR2 sequences are KGHDR and SFDVKD. V was shortened by 9 bases and J by 8 bases, with 15 bases between the two germline ends. DNA of the CDR3: TGTGCCACCCGGGACTCCCTGGGAGGCTACACCTTC. This sequence encodes CATRDSLGGYTF.

This clonotype is judged medium-sized. The CDR3 sequence: CASSEDVEMVAGANVLTF. The CDR3 DNA sequence: TGTGCCAGCAGTGAAGATGTGGAGATGGTGGCTGGGGCCAACGTCCTGACTTTC. The chain joins TRBV6-1 to TRBJ2-6; D unresolved. The CDR3 extends over 18 amino acids. Per the germline V gene, CDR1 is MNHNS and CDR2 is SASEGT. The V end lost 1 base, the J end lost 2 bases, and 15 bases lay between the germline ends.

To note about this clonotype: This may come from a read error, since a much larger clone is one base off. The V call is TRBV24-1, the J call TRBJ1-2, with D possibly matching TRBD1 (5 bases). The CDR3 sequence is 12 residues long. Trimming stripped 6 bases from V and 6 bases from J, with 10 bases between. Germline CDR1 is KGHDR and CDR2 is SFDVKD. CDR3 bases: TGTGCCACCAGTTACGGGACGGATGGCTACACCTTC. Translating it yields CATSYGTDGYTF.

The rearrangement joins TRBV6-5 to TRBJ2-2; no clear D. CDR1 and CDR2 (germline): MNHEY, SVGAGI. V was clipped by 0 bases and J by 13 bases, with 27 bases between them. The CDR3 is 18 amino acids. The CDR3 DNA reads TGTGCCAGCAGTTACTCCAGGCCCAAGCAGGCCCTCACCGGTGGGCTGTTTTTT. This translates into CASSYSRPKQALTGGLFF.

This clonotype was recorded a few times. This chain links TRBV7-2 with TRBJ2-3, with 10 bases fitting TRBD2. CDR3 length: 17 residues. Germline trimming cut 1 base from V and 3 bases from J; bases unmatched to any gene: 7. Germline CDR1 SGHTA, CDR2 FQGNSA. The CDR3 DNA reads as TGTGCCAGCAGCTTAGGTCCTAGCGGGAGACGAACAGATACGCAGTATTTT. Protein product: CASSLGPSGRRTDTQYF.

This clonotype qualifies as medium-sized. The chain combines TRBV27 with TRBJ2-1; 9 bases align to TRBD2. CDR3 length: 14 amino acids. CDR1 and CDR2 from the germline V gene are MNHEY and SMNVEV (reference sequence). Trimming cost V 7 bases and J 7 bases; bases outside gene matches: 8. The CDR3 DNA is TGTGCCAGCACCTGGGCGGGAGGGCCAAATGAGCAGTTCTTC. Protein: CASTWAGGPNEQFF.

The rearrangement links TRBV4-3 to TRBJ2-3; 7 nucleotides align to TRBD2. Per the germline V gene, CDR1 is LGHNA and CDR2 is YSLEER. The CDR3 length is 16 residues. Trimming took 0 bases from V and 4 from J; bases not matched to a gene: 7. This CDR3 is CASSQDFDGRPDTQYF. CDR3 nucleotides: TGCGCCAGCAGCCAAGATTTTGACGGGAGGCCAGATACGCAGTATTTT.

The rearrangement uses TRBV30 and TRBJ2-3, with TRBD2 matching over 9 bases. CDR3 length equals 15 residues. CDR1 GTSNPN and CDR2 SVGIG come from the germline V gene (reference sequence). After removal of 0 bases from V and 5 bases from J, the junction contained 6 bases not matched to a gene. This CDR3 reads CAWSVQSGGIDTQYF. In nucleotides, the CDR3 is TGTGCCTGGAGTGTACAGAGCGGGGGGATAGATACGCAGTATTTT. The variable domain in full, with the rest retrieved from reference TRBV30 and TRBJ2-3, is SQTIHQWPATLVQPVGSPLSLECTVEGTSNPNLYWYRQAAGRGLQLLFYSVGIGQISSEVPQNLSASRPQDRQFILSSKKLLLSDSGFYLCAWSVQSGGIDTQYFGPGTRLTVL.

This clonotype was seen a few times. The chain carries TRBV5-5 and TRBJ2-1, with 7 bases fitting TRBD2. V dropped 3 bases and J dropped 6; count of bases not matched to a gene: 6. Per the germline V gene, CDR1 is SGHKS and CDR2 is YYEKEE (reference sequence). This CDR3 is 14 amino acids long. DNA of the CDR3: TGTGCCAGCAGCTATCAAGGGACTATCAATGAGCAGTTCTTC. This gives the protein CASSYQGTINEQFF.

In DNA, the CDR3 is TGTGCCAGCAGGGCCGGGAGGGATGAAGAGACCCAGTACTTC. Translated: CASRAGRDEETQYF. The chain has TRBV7-9 and TRBJ2-5, with 8 bases identical to TRBD2. CDR3 length: 14 residues. Germline V gives CDR1 SEHNR, CDR2 FQNEAQ (reference sequence). Unmatched junction bases numbered 6, after V lost 6 bases and J lost 3 bases.

V gene TRBV23-1 combines with J gene TRBJ1-1; 8 bases line up with TRBD1. TRBV23-1 is identified as an open reading frame with a role that is uncertain. CDR3 size: 17 residues. The V segment lost 1 base and the J segment 0 bases; nucleotides outside the gene matches: 7. CDR3 residues: CASSQLGTGTMNTEAFF. The CDR3 region has the DNA TGCGCCAGCAGTCAATTGGGGACAGGCACCATGAACACTGAAGCTTTCTTT.

The chain joins TRBV27 to TRBJ2-1, with TRBD2 matching over 13 bases. V was pared by 3 bases and J by 4 bases, with 0 bases of the junction left unmatched. CDR3 length: 15 residues. Germline V gene sequence: CDR1 MNHEY, CDR2 SMNVEV (reference sequence). The CDR3 DNA reads as TGTGCCAGCAGTTTGACTAGCGGGGGGTACAATGAGCAGTTCTTC. Amino acid sequence: CASSLTSGGYNEQFF.

The rearrangement uses TRBV30 and TRBJ2-1, with D possibly being TRBD2 (7 bases). The germline V gene encodes CDR1 GTSNPN and CDR2 SVGIG (reference sequence). CDR3 size: 15 residues. The V gene lost 4 bases and the J gene lost 10 bases, with 23 bases spanning the gap. In DNA, the CDR3 is TGTGCCTGGACCAACCGTGGGGGGGCCTCTAACGAGCAGTTCTTC. This translates into CAWTNRGGASNEQFF.

This clonotype rates as large. V is TRBV18 and J is TRBJ2-3, with TRBD2 as a possible D gene (6 bases). V lost 3 bases, J lost 0 bases, and 16 bases lay in between. This CDR3 is built from 17 residues. The germline CDR1 and CDR2 sequences are KGHSH and LQKENI. CDR3 residues: CASSPGKRVPSTDTQYF. Here the CDR3 DNA reads TGTGCCAGCTCACCGGGCAAGCGGGTTCCTAGCACAGATACGCAGTATTTT.

By share, this clonotype counts as medium-sized. The rearrangement links TRBV6-5 to TRBJ2-1; TRBD1 matches 7 bases. V lost 2 bases to trimming and J lost 5 bases; unmatched junction nucleotides: 9. This CDR3 has 16 amino acids. Germline CDR1 reads MNHEY; CDR2 reads SVGAGI. In nucleotides, the CDR3 is TGTGCCAGCAGTTACCAGACAGGGATGGCCCACAATGAGCAGTTCTTC. Translation: CASSYQTGMAHNEQFF.

This clonotype was counted a few times. V and J are TRBV19 and TRBJ1-1, with no clear D. CDR1 LNHDA and CDR2 SQIVND come from the germline V gene (reference sequence). V lost 3 bases to trimming and J lost 3 bases, with 23 bases between them. The CDR3 has 18 amino acids. The DNA for the CDR3 is TGTGCCAGTAGTATGGTGGGGAGAGGGTCAAGCCGTGACACTGAAGCTTTCTTT. Translation gives CASSMVGRGSSRDTEAFF.

The sample holds a few counts of this clonotype. The chain is built from TRBV19 and TRBJ1-1, with a weak D call TRBD1 (5 bases). Trimming cost V 6 bases and J 6 bases, with 14 bases left between them. The CDR3 consists of 13 residues. Germline-derived CDR1 and CDR2 are LNHDA and SQIVND (reference sequence). The CDR3 is CASSRAGSPEAFF. In nucleotides, the CDR3 is TGTGCCAGTAGCCGAGCAGGGAGTCCTGAAGCTTTCTTT.

This clonotype is termed medium-sized. The chain joins TRBV11-3 to TRBJ2-3, with TRBD2 identical over 11 bases. Germline CDR1 and CDR2: SGHNT and YENEEA. The CDR3 sequence is 13 residues long. Trimming at V came to 7 bases and at J to 8 bases, leaving 5 bases not matched to a gene. The CDR3 loop is CASTSGGLGTQYF. CDR3 sequence (DNA): TGTGCCAGCACTAGCGGGGGGCTGGGTACGCAGTATTTT.

This clonotype was counted between two and nine times. This chain connects TRBV6-2 or TRBV6-3 to TRBJ2-1; D may be TRBD1 (5 bases). The CDR3 consists of 12 residues. CDR1 MNHEY and CDR2 SVGEGT come from the germline V gene. Trimming left V 8 bases short and J 7 bases short, with 12 bases between. CDR3 protein: CASQNDRNEQFF. The CDR3 bases are TGTGCCAGCCAAAACGACAGAAATGAGCAGTTCTTC.

This clonotype was observed once. The chain links TRBV27 to TRBJ2-3; TRBD1 agrees at 7 bases. CDR1 MNHEY and CDR2 SMNVEV come from the germline V gene (reference sequence). The V and J ends lost 4 bases and 6 bases, in that order; junction bases with no gene match: 7. The CDR3 runs 14 residues. The CDR3: CASSCQTGSDTQYF. The CDR3 DNA reads as TGTGCCAGCAGTTGCCAGACAGGGTCGGATACGCAGTATTTT.